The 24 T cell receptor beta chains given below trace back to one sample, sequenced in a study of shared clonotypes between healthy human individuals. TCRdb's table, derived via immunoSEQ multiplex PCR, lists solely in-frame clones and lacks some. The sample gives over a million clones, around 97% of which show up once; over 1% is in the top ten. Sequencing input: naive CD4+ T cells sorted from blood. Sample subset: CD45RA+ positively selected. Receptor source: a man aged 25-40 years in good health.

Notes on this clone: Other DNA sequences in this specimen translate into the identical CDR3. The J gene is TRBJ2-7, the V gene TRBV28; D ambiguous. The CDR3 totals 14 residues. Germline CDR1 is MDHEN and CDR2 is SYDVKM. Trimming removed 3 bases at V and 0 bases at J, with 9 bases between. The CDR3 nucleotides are TGTGCCAGCAGTTTCAGTCGTAGCTCCTACGAGCAGTACTTC. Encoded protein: CASSFSRSSYEQYF.

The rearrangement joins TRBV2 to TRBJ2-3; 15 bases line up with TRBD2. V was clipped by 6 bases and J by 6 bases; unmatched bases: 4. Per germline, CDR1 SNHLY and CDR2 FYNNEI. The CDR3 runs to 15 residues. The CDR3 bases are TGTGCCAGCAGGGGGACTAGCGGGAGGTTGGATACGCAGTATTTT. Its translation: CASRGTSGRLDTQYF.

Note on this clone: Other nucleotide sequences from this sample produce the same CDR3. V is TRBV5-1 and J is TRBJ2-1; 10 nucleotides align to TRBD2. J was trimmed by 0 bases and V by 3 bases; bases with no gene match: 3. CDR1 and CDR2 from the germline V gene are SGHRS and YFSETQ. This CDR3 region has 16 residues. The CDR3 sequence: CASSSPSGSSYNEQFF. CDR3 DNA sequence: TGCGCCAGCAGCTCCCCTAGCGGGAGCTCCTACAATGAGCAGTTCTTC.

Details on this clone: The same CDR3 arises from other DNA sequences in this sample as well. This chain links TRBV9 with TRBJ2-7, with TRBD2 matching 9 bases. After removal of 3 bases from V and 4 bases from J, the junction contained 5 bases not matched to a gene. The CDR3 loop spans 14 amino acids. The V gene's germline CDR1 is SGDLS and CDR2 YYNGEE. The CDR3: CASSAGLAGYEQYF. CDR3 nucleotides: TGTGCCAGCAGCGCGGGACTAGCAGGTTACGAGCAGTACTTC.

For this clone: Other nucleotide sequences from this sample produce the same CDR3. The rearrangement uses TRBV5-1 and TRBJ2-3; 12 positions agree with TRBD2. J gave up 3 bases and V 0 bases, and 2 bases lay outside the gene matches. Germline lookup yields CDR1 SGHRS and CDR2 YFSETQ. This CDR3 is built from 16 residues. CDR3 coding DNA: TGCGCCAGCAGCTTGGCCGGGACTAGCGGGACAGATACGCAGTATTTT. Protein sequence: CASSLAGTSGTDTQYF.

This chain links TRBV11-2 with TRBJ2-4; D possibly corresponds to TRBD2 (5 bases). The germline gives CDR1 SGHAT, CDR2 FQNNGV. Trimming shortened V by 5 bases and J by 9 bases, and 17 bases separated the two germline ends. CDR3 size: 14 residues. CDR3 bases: TGTGCCAGCAGCCCCCGGGCCCAAAGCGGCATTCAGTACTTC. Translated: CASSPRAQSGIQYF.

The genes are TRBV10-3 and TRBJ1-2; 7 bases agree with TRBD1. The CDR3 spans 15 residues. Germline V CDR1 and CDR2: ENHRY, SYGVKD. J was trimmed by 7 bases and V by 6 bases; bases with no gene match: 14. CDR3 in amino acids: CAIRPRGLKVSGYTF. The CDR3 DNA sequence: TGTGCCATCAGGCCAAGGGGGCTAAAGGTGAGTGGCTACACCTTC.

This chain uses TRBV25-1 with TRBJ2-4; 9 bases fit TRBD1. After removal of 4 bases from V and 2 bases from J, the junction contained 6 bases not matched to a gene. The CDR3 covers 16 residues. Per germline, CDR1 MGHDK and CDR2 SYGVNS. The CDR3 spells CASSGRTGESKNIQYF. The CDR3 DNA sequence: TGTGCCAGCAGTGGACGGACAGGGGAATCCAAAAACATTCAGTACTTC.

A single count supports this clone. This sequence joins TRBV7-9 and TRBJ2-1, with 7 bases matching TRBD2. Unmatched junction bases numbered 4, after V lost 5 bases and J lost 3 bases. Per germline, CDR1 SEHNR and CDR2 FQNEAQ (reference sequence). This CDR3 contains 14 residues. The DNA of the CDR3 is TGTGCCAGCAGCGGCGGGAGACTCTACAATGAGCAGTTCTTC. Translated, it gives CASSGGRLYNEQFF.

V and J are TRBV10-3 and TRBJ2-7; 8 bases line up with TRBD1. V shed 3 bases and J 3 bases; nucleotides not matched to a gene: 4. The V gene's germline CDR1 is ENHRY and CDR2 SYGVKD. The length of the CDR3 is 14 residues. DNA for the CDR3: TGTGCCATCAGTGAAATCACAGGGGGCTACGAGCAGTACTTC. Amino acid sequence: CAISEITGGYEQYF.

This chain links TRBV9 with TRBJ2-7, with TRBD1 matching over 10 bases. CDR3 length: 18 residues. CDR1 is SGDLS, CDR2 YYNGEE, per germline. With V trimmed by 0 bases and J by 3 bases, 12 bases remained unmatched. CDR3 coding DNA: TGTGCCAGCAGCGTAGGGGAGGGTTGGGGACAGGGGAACTACGAGCAGTACTTC. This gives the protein CASSVGEGWGQGNYEQYF.

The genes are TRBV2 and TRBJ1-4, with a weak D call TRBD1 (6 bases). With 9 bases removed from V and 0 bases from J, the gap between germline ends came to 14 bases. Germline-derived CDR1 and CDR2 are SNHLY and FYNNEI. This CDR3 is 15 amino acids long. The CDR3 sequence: CASGGGQSTNEKLFF. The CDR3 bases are TGTGCCAGTGGGGGGGGCCAATCAACTAATGAAAAACTGTTTTTT.

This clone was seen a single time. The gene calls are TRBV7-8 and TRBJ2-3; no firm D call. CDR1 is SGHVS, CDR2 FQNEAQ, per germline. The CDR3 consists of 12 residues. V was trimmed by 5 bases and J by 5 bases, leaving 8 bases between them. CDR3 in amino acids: CASSQARDTQYF. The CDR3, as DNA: TGTGCCAGCAGCCAAGCCAGAGATACGCAGTATTTT.

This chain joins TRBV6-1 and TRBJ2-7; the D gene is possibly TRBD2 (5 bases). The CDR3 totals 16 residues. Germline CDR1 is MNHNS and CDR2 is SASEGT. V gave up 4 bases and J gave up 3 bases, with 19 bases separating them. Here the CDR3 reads CASSAISRAGLYEQYF. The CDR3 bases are TGTGCCAGCAGTGCGATTTCCCGGGCAGGACTCTACGAGCAGTACTTC.

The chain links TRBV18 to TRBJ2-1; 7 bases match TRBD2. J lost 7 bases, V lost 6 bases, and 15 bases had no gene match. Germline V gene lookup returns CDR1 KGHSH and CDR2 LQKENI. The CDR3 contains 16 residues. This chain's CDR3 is CASSRAAAGAGNEQFF. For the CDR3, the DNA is TGTGCCAGCTCTCGGGCGGCGGCGGGAGCAGGTAATGAGCAGTTCTTC.

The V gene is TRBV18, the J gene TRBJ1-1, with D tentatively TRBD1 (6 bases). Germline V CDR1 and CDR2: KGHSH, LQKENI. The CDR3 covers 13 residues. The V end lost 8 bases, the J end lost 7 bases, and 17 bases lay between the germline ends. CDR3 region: CASRPRSDSEAFF. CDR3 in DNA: TGTGCCAGCCGACCACGTTCGGACAGTGAAGCTTTCTTT.

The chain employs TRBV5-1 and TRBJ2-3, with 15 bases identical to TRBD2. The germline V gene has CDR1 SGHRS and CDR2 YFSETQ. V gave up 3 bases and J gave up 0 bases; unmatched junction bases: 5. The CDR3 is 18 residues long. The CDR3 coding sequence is TGCGCCAGCAGCTGGGGACTAGCGGGAGGTAGAAGCACAGATACGCAGTATTTT. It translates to CASSWGLAGGRSTDTQYF.

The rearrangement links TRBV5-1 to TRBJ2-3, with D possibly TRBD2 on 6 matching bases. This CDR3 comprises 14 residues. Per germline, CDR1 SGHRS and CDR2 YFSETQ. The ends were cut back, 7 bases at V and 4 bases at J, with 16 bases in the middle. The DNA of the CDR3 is TGCGCCAGCGCGCGTCTAGCGCGCGCAGATACGCAGTATTTT. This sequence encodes CASARLARADTQYF. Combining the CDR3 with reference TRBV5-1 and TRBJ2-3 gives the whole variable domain KAGVTQTPRYLIKTRGQQVTLSCSPISGHRSVSWYQQTPGQGLQFLFEYFSETQRNKGNFPGRFSGRQFSNSRSEMNVSTLELGDSALYLCASARLARADTQYFGPGTRLTVL.

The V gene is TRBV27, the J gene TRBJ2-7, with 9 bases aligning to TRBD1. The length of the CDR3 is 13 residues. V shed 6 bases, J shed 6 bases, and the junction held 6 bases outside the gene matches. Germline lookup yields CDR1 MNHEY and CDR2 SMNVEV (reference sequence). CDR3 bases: TGTGCCAGCAGGATACAGGGGGCGTCCGAGCAGTACTTC. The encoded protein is CASRIQGASEQYF.

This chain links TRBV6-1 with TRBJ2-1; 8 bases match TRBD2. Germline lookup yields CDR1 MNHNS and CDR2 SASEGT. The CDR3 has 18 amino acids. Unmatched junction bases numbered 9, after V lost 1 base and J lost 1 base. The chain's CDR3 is CASSEVLLGLGSYNEQFF. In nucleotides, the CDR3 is TGTGCCAGCAGTGAAGTTTTATTGGGACTAGGATCCTACAATGAGCAGTTCTTC.

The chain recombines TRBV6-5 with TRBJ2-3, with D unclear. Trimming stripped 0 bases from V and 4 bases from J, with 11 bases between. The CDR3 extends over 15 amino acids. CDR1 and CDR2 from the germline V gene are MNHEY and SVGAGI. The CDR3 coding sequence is TGTGCCAGCAGTTACTCGGCCACCCGGGCAGATACGCAGTATTTT. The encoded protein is CASSYSATRADTQYF.

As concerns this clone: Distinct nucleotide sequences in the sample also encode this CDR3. CDR3 in DNA: TGCAGTGCTAGCGGCTCCTACGAGCAGTACTTC. Protein: CSASGSYEQYF. The V gene is TRBV20-1, the J gene TRBJ2-7; D remains unclear. The CDR3 sequence is 11 residues long. Germline-derived CDR1 and CDR2 are DFQATT and SNEGSKA (reference sequence). V lost 3 bases and J 0 bases, leaving 3 bases between the germline ends.

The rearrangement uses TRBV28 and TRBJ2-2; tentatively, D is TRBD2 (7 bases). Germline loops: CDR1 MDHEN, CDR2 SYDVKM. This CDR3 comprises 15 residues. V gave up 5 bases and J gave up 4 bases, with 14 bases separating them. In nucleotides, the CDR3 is TGTGCCAGCAGTCAATTGGGAGGGGGCACCGGGGAGCTGTTTTTT. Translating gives CASSQLGGGTGELFF.

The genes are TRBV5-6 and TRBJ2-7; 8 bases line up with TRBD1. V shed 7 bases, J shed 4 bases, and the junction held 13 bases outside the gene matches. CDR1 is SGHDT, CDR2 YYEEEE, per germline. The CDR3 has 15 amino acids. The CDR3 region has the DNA TGTGCCAGCCACGTGTTTGGGACAGGAGATTACGAGCAGTACTTC. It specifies CASHVFGTGDYEQYF. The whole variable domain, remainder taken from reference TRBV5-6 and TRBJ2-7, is DAGVTQSPTHLIKTRGQQVTLRCSPKSGHDTVSWYQQALGQGPQFIFQYYEEEERQRGNFPDRFSGHQFPNYSSELNVNALLLGDSALYLCASHVFGTGDYEQYFGPGTRLTVT.